This T cell receptor beta chain was observed in a study of persistence of HIV-infected CD4 T cells. As to this clone: Its antigen is not known. Relative to the germline gene, one junction end is altered; a read error may explain this.

The stimulus was an HIV-1 Gag 15-mer peptide pool, around 1.1 ug/peptide/mL. Memory cells lacking CD40L and CD69 with high CD45RO were sorted. Sequencing used immunoSEQ version 4 in survey mode. Only in-frame clones appear in the TCRdb table, and some are missing; sequencing was by immunoSEQ multiplex PCR. The table includes about 36,000 clones, approximately 87% detected once. The TCR comes from an adult with HIV. The donor label of this sample is uncertain. The specimen comprised cultured CD4+ T cells from PBMCs, sampled from a patient who received antiretroviral therapy.

The CDR3: CASRLRDPKEKLFF. Written as DNA, the CDR3 is TGTGCCAGTCGCCTCCGGGACCCTAAGGAAAAACTGTTTTTT. The rearrangement links TRBV19 to TRBJ1-4, with TRBD1 as a possible D gene (5 bases). Germline CDR1 reads LNHDA; CDR2 reads SQIVND (reference sequence). The CDR3 runs to 14 residues.